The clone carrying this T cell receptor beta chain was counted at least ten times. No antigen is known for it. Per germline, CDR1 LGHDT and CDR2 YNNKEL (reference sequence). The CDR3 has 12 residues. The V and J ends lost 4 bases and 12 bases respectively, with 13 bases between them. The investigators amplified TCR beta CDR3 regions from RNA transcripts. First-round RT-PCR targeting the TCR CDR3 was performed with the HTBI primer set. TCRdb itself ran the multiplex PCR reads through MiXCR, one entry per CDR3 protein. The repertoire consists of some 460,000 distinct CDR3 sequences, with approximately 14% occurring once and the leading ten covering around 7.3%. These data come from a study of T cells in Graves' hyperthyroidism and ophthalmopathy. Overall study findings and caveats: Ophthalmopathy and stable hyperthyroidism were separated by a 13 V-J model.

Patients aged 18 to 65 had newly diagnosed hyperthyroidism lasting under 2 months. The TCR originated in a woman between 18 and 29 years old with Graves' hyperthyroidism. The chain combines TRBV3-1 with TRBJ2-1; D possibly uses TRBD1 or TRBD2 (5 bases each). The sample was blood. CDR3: CASSPGLVGQFF. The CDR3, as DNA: TGTGCCAGCAGCCCGGGGCTCGTAGGGCAGTTCTTC.